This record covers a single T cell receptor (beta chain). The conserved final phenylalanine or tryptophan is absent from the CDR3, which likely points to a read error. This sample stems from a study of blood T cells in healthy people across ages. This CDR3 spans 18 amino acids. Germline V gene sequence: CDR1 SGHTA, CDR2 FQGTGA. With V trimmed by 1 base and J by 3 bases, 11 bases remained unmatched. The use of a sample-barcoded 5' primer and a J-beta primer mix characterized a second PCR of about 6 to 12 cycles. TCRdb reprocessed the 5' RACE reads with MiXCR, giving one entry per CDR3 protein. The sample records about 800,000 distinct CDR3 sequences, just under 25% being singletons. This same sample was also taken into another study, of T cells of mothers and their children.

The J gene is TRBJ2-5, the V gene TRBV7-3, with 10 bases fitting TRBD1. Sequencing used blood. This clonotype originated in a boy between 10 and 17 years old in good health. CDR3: CASSLIGFGTGEEETQYL. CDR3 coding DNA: TGTGCCAGCAGCTTAATAGGGTTTGGGACAGGGGAAGAAGAGACCCAGTACCTC.